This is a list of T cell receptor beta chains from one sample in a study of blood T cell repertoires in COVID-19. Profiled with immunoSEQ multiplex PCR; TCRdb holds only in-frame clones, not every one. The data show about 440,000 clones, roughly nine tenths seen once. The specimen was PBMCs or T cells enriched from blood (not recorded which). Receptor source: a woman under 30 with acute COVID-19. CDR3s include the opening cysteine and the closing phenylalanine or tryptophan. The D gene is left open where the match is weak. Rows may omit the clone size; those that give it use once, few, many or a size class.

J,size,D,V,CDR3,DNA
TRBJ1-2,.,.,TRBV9,CASNRQDGHGYTF,TGTGCCAGCAACCGACAGGACGGGCATGGCTACACCTTC
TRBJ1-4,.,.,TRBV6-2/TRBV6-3,CASSYFSQGNEKLFF,TGTGCCAGCAGTTACTTTTCACAGGGCAATGAAAAACTGTTTTTT
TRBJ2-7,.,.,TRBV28,CASTGQGTAILYEQYF,TGTGCCAGCACTGGCCAGGGGACGGCCATTTTGTACGAGCAGTACTTC
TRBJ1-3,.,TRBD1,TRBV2,CASQDRGPNLSGNTIYF,TGTGCCAGCCAAGACAGGGGCCCCAACCTCTCTGGAAACACCATATATTTT
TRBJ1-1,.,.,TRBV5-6,CASSLSGFSTEAFF,TGTGCCAGCAGCTTGTCAGGGTTCAGCACTGAAGCTTTCTTT
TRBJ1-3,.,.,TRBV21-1,CASLNTIYF,TGTGCCAGCCTAAACACCATATATTTT
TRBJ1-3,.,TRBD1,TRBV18,CASSAGTEAGNTIYF,TGTGCCAGCTCAGCAGGGACAGAGGCTGGAAACACCATATATTTT
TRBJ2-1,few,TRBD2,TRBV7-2,CASSVSGNKKNEQFF,TGTGCCAGCAGCGTTAGCGGGAATAAAAAGAATGAGCAGTTCTTC
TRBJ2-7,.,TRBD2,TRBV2,CASSERTSGGQYEQYF,TGTGCCAGCAGTGAAAGGACTAGCGGGGGGCAATACGAGCAGTACTTC
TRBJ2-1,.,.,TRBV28,CASGRGTGALAGGYEQFF,TGTGCCAGCGGTAGGGGGACAGGGGCTCTAGCGGGAGGATATGAGCAGTTCTTC
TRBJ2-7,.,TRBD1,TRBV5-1,CASSLTGDDYEQYF,TGCGCCAGCAGCCTCACAGGGGATGACTACGAGCAGTACTTC
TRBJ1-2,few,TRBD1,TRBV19,CASSDWTGGHYGYTF,TGTGCCAGTAGTGACTGGACAGGGGGCCATTATGGCTACACCTTC
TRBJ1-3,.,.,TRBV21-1,CARGGPGNTIYF,TGTGCCAGGGGGGGGCCTGGAAACACCATATATTTT
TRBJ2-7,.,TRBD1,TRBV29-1,CSVDPGQGWDEQYF,TGCAGCGTTGACCCCGGACAGGGATGGGACGAGCAGTACTTC
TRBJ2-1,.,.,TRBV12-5,CASGLATPGEQFF,TGTGCTAGTGGTTTGGCGACGCCGGGTGAGCAGTTCTTC
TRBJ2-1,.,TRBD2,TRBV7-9,CASSMGLAGGGQFF,TGTGCCAGCAGCATGGGACTAGCAGGGGGTGGGCAGTTCTTC
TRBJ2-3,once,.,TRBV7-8,CASSLAPSARSTDTQYF,TGTGCCAGCAGCTTAGCCCCTAGCGCCCGAAGCACAGATACGCAGTATTTT
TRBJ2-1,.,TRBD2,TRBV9,CASTRTSGNHEQFF,TGTGCCAGCACGCGGACTAGCGGGAATCATGAGCAGTTCTTC
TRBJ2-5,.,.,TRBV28,CASSLLDFAGNQETQYF,TGTGCCAGCAGTTTACTGGATTTCGCGGGGAACCAAGAGACCCAGTACTTC
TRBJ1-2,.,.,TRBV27,CASSGTFANYGYTF,TGTGCCAGCAGTGGGACTTTCGCTAACTATGGCTACACCTTC
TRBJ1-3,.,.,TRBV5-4,CASSLAGGDTIYF,TGTGCCAGCAGCTTGGCCGGAGGGGACACCATATATTTT
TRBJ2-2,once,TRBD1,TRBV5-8,CANRTGWNTGELFF,TGTGCCAACCGGACAGGGTGGAACACCGGGGAGCTGTTTTTT
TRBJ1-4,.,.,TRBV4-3,CASSQAPWGGTNEKLFF,TGCGCCAGCAGCCAAGCTCCCTGGGGGGGAACTAATGAAAAACTGTTTTTT
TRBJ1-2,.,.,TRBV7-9,CASSSGDGNYGYTF,TGTGCCAGCAGCTCGGGGGACGGTAACTATGGCTACACCTTC